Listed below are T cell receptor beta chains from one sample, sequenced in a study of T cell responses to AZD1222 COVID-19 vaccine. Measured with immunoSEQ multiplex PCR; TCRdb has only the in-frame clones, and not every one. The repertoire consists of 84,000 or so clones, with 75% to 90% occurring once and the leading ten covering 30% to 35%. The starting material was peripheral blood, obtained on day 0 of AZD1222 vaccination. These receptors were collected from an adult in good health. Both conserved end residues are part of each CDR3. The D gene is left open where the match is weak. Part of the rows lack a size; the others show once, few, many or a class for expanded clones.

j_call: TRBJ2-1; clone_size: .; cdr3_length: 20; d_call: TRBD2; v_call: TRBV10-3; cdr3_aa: CAISNFKAREAGGFYNEQFF; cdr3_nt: TGTGCCATCAGTAACTTCAAAGCTAGGGAAGCGGGAGGGTTTTACAATGAGCAGTTCTTC
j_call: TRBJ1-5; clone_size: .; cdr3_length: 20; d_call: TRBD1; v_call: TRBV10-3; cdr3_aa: CAISESGMKGTGNSNQPQHF; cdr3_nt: TGTGCCATCAGTGAGTCGGGGATGAAGGGGACAGGGAATAGCAATCAGCCCCAGCATTTT
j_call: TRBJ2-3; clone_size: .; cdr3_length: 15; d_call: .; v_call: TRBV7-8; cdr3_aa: CASSLEARITDTQYF; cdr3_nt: TGTGCCAGCAGCTTAGAGGCGAGGATCACAGATACGCAGTATTTT
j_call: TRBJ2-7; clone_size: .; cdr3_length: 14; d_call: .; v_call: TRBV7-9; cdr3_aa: CASSLEGFPGEQYF; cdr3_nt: TGTGCCAGCAGCTTAGAAGGGTTCCCAGGGGAGCAGTACTTC
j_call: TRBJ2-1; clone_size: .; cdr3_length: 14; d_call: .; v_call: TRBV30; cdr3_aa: CAWTRSKRANEQFF; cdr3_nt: TGTGCCTGGACACGCAGCAAAAGGGCTAATGAGCAGTTCTTC
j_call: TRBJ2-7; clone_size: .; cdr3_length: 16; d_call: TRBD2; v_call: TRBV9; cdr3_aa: CASSVSSSGIFYEQYF; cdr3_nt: TGTGCCAGCAGCGTATCTTCTAGCGGGATTTTCTACGAGCAGTACTTC
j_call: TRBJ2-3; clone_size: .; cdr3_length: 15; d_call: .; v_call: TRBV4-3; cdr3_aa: CASSQDIGSTDTQYF; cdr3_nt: TGCGCCAGCAGCCAAGATATAGGTAGCACAGATACGCAGTATTTT
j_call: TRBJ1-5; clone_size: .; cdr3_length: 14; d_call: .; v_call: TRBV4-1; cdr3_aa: CASSLSSSNQPQHF; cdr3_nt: TGCGCCAGCAGCCTAAGCAGTAGCAATCAGCCCCAGCATTTT
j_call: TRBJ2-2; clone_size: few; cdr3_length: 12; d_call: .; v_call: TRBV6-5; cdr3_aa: CASSRGTGELFF; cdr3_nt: TGTGCCAGCAGTCGCGGCACCGGGGAGCTGTTTTTT
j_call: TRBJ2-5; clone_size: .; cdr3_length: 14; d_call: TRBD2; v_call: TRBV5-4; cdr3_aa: CASSRTSGQETQYF; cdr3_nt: TGTGCCAGCAGCCGGACTAGCGGACAAGAGACCCAGTACTTC
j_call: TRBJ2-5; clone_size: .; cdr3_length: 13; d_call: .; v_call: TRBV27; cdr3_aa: CASSLTQGQTQYF; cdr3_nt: TGTGCCAGCAGTTTAACACAGGGACAGACCCAGTACTTC
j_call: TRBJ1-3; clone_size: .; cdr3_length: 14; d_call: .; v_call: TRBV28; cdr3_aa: CASSLMGGPNTIYF; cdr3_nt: TGTGCCAGCAGTTTAATGGGGGGCCCAAACACCATATATTTT
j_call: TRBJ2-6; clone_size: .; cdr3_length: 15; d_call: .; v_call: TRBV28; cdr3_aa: CASLDGSSGANVLTF; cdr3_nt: TGTGCCAGTTTAGACGGGAGCTCTGGGGCCAACGTCCTGACTTTC
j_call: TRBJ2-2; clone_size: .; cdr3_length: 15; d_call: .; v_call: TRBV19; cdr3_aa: CASSIEKGGTGELFF; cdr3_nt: TGTGCCAGTAGTATAGAGAAGGGTGGCACCGGGGAGCTGTTTTTT
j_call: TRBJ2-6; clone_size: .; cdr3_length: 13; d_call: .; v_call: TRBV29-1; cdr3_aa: CSVLTTGANVLTF; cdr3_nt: TGCAGCGTTTTGACCACTGGGGCCAACGTCCTGACTTTC
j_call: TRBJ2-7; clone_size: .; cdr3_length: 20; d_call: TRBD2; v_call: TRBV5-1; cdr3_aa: CASSLGFRTSGRAGAYEQYF; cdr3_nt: TGCGCCAGCAGCTTGGGTTTCAGGACTAGCGGGAGGGCCGGGGCGTACGAGCAGTACTTC
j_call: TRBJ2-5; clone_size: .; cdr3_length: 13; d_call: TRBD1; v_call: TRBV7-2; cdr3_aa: CASSTGVGETQYF; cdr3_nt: TGTGCCAGCAGCACAGGGGTGGGAGAGACCCAGTACTTC
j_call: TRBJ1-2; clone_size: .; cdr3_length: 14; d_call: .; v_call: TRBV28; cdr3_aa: CASSLAGRNYGYTF; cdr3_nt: TGTGCCAGCAGTTTGGCGGGCCGCAACTATGGCTACACCTTC
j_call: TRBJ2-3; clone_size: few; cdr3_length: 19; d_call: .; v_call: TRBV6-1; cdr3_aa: CASSGSGHWASGSTDTQYF; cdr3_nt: TGTGCCAGCAGTGGCTCGGGACATTGGGCTAGCGGTAGCACAGATACGCAGTATTTT
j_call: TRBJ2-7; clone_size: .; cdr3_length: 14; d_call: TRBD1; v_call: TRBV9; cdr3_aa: CASSVGDRVDEQYF; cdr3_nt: TGTGCCAGCAGCGTAGGTGACAGGGTGGACGAGCAGTACTTC
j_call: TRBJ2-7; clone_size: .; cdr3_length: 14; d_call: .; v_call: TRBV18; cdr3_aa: CASSPLPEVYEQYF; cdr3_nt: TGTGCCAGCTCACCACTTCCAGAGGTATACGAGCAGTACTTC
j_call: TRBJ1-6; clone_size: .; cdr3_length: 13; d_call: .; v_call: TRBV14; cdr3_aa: CASSQGGNSPLHF; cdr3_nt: TGTGCCAGCAGCCAGGGGGGTAATTCACCCCTCCACTTT
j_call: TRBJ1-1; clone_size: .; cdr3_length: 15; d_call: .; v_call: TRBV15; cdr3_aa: CATSSPTGGHTEAFF; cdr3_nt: TGTGCCACCAGCAGCCCGACGGGGGGGCACACTGAAGCTTTCTTT
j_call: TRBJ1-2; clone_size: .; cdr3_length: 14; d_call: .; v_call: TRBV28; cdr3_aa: CASSSGGSPYGYTF; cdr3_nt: TGTGCCAGCAGTTCCGGGGGGAGCCCCTATGGCTACACCTTC
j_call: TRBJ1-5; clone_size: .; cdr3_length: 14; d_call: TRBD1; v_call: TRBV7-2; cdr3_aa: CASSSDRGGQPQHF; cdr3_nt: TGTGCCAGCAGCTCGGACAGGGGAGGCCAGCCCCAGCATTTT
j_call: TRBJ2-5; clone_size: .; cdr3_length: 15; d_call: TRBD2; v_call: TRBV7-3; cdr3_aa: CASSWGLAGQETQYF; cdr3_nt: TGTGCCAGCAGCTGGGGACTAGCGGGCCAAGAGACCCAGTACTTC
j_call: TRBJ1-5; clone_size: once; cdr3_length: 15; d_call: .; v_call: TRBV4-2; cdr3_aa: CASSRGEDSNQPQHF; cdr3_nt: TGTGCCAGCAGCCGAGGGGAGGATAGCAATCAGCCCCAGCATTTT
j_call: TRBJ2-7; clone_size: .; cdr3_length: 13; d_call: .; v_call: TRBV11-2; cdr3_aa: CASSYQGRYEQYF; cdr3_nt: TGTGCCAGCAGCTACCAGGGGCGCTACGAGCAGTACTTC
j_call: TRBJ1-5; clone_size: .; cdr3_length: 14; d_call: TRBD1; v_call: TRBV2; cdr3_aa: CASSDRGSNQPQHF; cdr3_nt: TGTGCCAGCAGCGACAGGGGAAGCAATCAGCCCCAGCATTTT
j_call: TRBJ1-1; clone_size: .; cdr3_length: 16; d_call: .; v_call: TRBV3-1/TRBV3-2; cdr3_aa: CASSQYPPQGNTEAFF; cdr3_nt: TGTGCCAGCAGCCAATATCCCCCCCAGGGGAACACTGAAGCTTTCTTT
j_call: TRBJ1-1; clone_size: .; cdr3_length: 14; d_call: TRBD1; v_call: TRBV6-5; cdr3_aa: CASSEKQGDTEAFF; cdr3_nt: TGTGCCAGCAGCGAGAAACAGGGGGACACTGAAGCTTTCTTT
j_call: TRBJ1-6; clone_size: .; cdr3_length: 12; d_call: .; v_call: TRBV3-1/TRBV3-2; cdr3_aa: CASSQSISPLHF; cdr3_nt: TGTGCCAGCAGCCAAAGCATCTCACCCCTCCACTTT
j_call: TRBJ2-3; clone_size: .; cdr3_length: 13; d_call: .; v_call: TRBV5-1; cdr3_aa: CASGRESPDTQYF; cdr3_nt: TGCGCCAGCGGGCGGGAAAGCCCAGATACGCAGTATTTT
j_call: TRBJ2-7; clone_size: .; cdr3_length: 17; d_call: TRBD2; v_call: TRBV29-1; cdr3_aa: CSVVALAGTLSSYEQYF; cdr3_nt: TGCAGCGTTGTAGCACTAGCGGGCACTCTGAGCTCCTACGAGCAGTACTTC
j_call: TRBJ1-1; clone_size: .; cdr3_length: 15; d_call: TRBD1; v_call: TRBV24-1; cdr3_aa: CATSDPKDRVGEAFF; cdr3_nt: TGTGCCACCAGTGATCCAAAGGACAGGGTCGGGGAAGCTTTCTTT
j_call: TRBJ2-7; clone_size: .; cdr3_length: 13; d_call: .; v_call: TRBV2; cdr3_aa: CASGLADSYEQYF; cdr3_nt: TGTGCCAGCGGGCTCGCCGACTCCTACGAGCAGTACTTC